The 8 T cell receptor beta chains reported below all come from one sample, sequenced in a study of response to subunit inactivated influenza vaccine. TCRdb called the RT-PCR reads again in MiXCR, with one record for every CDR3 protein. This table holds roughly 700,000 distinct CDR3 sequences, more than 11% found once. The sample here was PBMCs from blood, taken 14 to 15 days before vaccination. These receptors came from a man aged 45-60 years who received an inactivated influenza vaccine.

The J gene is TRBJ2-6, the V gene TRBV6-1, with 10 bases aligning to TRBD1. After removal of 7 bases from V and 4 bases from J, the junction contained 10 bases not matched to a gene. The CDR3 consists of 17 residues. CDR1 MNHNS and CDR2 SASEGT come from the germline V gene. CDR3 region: CASTMMGQGLGANVLTF. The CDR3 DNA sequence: TGTGCCAGCACCATGATGGGACAGGGGCTGGGGGCCAACGTCCTGACTTTC.

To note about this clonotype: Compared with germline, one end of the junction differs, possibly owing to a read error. CDR3 bases: TGTGCCAGCTCACAGGGGAACACCGGGAAGCTGTTTTTT. Protein: CASSQGNTGKLFF. This chain joins TRBV18 and TRBJ2-2, with D possibly called TRBD1 or TRBD2 (5 bases each). This CDR3 is 13 amino acids long. Germline V gene data show CDR1 as KGHSH and CDR2 as LQKENI.

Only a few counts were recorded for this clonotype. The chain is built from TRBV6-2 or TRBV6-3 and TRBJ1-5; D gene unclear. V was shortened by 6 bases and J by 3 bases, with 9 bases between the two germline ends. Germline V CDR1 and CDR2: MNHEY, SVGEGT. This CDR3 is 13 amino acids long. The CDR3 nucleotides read TGTGCCAGCAGCCGAGGGATCAATCAGCCCCAGCATTTT. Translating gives CASSRGINQPQHF.

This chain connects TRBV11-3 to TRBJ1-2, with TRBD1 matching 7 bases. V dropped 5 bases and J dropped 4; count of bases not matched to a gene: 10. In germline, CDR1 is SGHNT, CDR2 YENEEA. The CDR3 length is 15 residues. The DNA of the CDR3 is TGTGCCAGCAGCCTTGCATCAGGGGGGATCTATGGCTACACCTTC. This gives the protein CASSLASGGIYGYTF. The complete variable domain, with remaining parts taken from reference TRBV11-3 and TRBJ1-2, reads EAGVVQSPRYKIIEKKQPVAFWCNPISGHNTLYWYLQNLGQGPELLIRYENEEAVDDSQLPKDRFSAERLKGVDSTLKIQPAELGDSAVYLCASSLASGGIYGYTFGSGTRLTVV.

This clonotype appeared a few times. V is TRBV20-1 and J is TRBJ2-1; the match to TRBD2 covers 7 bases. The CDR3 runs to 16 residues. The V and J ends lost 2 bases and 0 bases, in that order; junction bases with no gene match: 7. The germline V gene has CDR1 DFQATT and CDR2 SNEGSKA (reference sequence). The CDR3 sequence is CSARRSAGDSYNEQFF. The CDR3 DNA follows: TGCAGTGCTAGACGAAGCGCGGGAGACTCCTACAATGAGCAGTTCTTC.

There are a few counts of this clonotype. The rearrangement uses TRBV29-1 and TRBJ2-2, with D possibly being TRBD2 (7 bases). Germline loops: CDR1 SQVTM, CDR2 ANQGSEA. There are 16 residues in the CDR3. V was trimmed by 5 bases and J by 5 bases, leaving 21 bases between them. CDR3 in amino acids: CSVRGALAGDTGELFF. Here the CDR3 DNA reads TGCAGCGTTCGGGGGGCACTTGCGGGAGATACCGGGGAGCTGTTTTTT.

The CDR3 DNA reads TGTGCCAGTCTTCCGGTTTACAGGGAGAACACCGGGGAGCTGTTTTTT. Translation: CASLPVYRENTGELFF. V gene TRBV19 combines with J gene TRBJ2-2, with D possibly TRBD1 on 6 matching bases. CDR3 size: 16 residues. In germline, CDR1 is LNHDA, CDR2 SQIVND (reference sequence). V dropped 8 bases and J dropped 1 base, with 17 bases sitting between them.

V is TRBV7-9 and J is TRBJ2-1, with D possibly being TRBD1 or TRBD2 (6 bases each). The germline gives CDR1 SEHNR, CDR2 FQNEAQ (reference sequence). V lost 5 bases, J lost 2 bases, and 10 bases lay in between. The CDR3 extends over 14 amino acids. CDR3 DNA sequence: TGTGCCAGCAGCCGAGGGGGGCCCTACAATGAGCAGTTCTTC. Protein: CASSRGGPYNEQFF.